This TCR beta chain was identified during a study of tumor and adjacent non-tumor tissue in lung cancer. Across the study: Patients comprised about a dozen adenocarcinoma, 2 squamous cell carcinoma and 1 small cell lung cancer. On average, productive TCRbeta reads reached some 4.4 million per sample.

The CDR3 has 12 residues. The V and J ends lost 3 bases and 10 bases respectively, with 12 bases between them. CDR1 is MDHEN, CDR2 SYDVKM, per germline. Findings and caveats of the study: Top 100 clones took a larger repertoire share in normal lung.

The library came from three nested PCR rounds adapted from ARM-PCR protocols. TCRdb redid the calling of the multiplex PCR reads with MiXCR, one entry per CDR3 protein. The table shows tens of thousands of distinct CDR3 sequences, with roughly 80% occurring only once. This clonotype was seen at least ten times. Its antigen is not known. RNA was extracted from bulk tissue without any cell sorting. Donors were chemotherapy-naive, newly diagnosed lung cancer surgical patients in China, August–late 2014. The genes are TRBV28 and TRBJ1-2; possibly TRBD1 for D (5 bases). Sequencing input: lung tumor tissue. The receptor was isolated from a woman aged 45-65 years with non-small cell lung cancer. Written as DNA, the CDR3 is TGTGCCAGCAGTTTCCCCGGGACGATCTACACCTTC. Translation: CASSFPGTIYTF.